What follows describes a single T cell receptor beta chain. As yet, its antigen is unknown. Aged roughly 6 to 90, donors were systemically healthy Caucasians from Russia. A second about 7 to 11 cycle PCR used barcoded and J-beta primers. TCRdb reprocessed the 5' RACE reads with MiXCR, giving one entry per CDR3 protein. The table shows 580,000 or so distinct CDR3 sequences, with 47% occurring only once. This entry is derived from a study of blood T cells in healthy people across ages. General study points: Across the age range, TCR beta diversity per million T cells fell in a roughly linear way.

The CDR3 has 16 amino acids. Germline-derived CDR1 and CDR2 are SGHRS and YFSETQ. The V gene end was trimmed by 4 bases and the J gene end by 5 bases; junction bases not matched to a gene: 13. The sequenced sample consisted of blood. This chain joins TRBV5-1 and TRBJ2-7; 9 positions match TRBD1. This clonotype was sampled from an older man in good health. CDR3 protein: CASSQPPGQGPDEQYF. The CDR3 coding sequence is TGCGCCAGCAGCCAGCCCCCGGGACAGGGTCCCGACGAGCAGTACTTC.